This T cell receptor (beta chain) is from a study of identical twins. In the case of this clonotype: The antigen is unknown.

Study outcomes and limitations: Clonotypes of the beta chain that were abundant in cord blood carried fewer insertions (memory repertoires showed none).

TCRdb recomputed calls from the 5' RACE reads with MiXCR, one row per CDR3 protein. The table lists approximately 140,000 distinct CDR3 sequences, around 3.4% of them singletons. This CDR3 region has 12 residues. V gave up 9 bases and J gave up 2 bases, with 7 bases separating them. Germline values: CDR1 KGHDR, CDR2 SFDVKD. What was sequenced was memory T cells sorted from blood. This TCR was recovered from a man aged 18 to 29 in good health. V is TRBV24-1 and J is TRBJ1-5; D remains unclear. Written as DNA, the CDR3 is TGTGCCACCCTCCGGGGCAATCAGCCCCAGCATTTT. Translated: CATLRGNQPQHF.